The 32 T cell receptor beta chains below come from one sample, sequenced in a study of early T cells in non-severe SARS-CoV-2 infection listed by TCRdb under 2021. Library prep was done by 5' RACE. The reads were generated on a NextSeq 500. TCRdb reprocessing: public reads trimmed at Q25 with fastp, clones called with MiXCR, in-frame beta chains kept. Every entry covers one CDR3 protein and lists the most common genes and DNA from its rows. The sample table holds roughly 70,000 distinct CDR3 sequences, of which 20% to 25% were seen once. The ten largest clones add up to 15% to 20% of the sample. Sequencing was performed on whole blood, taken at baseline. The receptors were gathered from an adult who was a healthcare worker with PCR-confirmed SARS-CoV-2 infection or an uninfected control (not recorded which).

The chain links TRBV12-3 or TRBV12-4 to TRBJ1-6, with a weak D call TRBD1 (6 bases). The CDR3 runs to 13 residues. Trimming shortened V by 6 bases and J by 7 bases, and 10 bases separated the two germline ends. Here the CDR3 DNA reads TGTGCCAGCAGCATCGACAGGAATTCACCCCTCCACTTT. Encoded protein: CASSIDRNSPLHF.

The chain carries TRBV2 and TRBJ2-5; unclear D gene. Trimming took off 4 bases at V and 1 base at J, with 10 bases between the two ends. From germline, CDR1 is SNHLY and CDR2 FYNNEI. The CDR3 has 14 amino acids. The CDR3 loop reads CASSVPWFQETQYF. The CDR3 bases are TGTGCCAGCAGTGTTCCGTGGTTCCAAGAGACCCAGTACTTC.

This clonotype was observed a few times. The V gene is TRBV2, the J gene TRBJ2-2; tentatively, D is TRBD2 (5 bases). In germline, CDR1 is SNHLY, CDR2 FYNNEI. The CDR3 is made up of 14 amino acids. The ends were cut back, 7 bases at V and 5 bases at J, with 14 bases in the middle. The CDR3 is CASKFRGNTGELFF. CDR3 in DNA: TGTGCCAGCAAGTTCCGAGGGAATACCGGGGAGCTGTTTTTT.

The rearrangement joins TRBV20-1 to TRBJ2-2; 10 bases fit TRBD2. V dropped 1 base and J dropped 2; count of bases not matched to a gene: 4. CDR1 is DFQATT and CDR2 is SNEGSKA in the germline V gene (reference sequence). This CDR3 is built from 16 residues. The CDR3 DNA is TGCAGTGCTAGAGGGGCTAGCGGGGGAAACACCGGGGAGCTGTTTTTT. The encoded protein is CSARGASGGNTGELFF.

This clonotype was counted once. V usage is TRBV18 and J usage is TRBJ2-7; D not certain. V gave up 2 bases and J gave up 7 bases, with 15 bases separating them. CDR3 length: 14 residues. Looked up from germline, CDR1 is KGHSH and CDR2 is LQKENI. The CDR3 protein is CASSPAQPSGEQYF. In nucleotides, the CDR3 is TGTGCCAGCTCACCAGCCCAGCCCTCTGGAGAGCAGTACTTC.

At least ten counts were recorded for this clonotype. The V call is TRBV7-9, the J call TRBJ1-1; D ambiguous. Germline V lookup: CDR1 SEHNR, CDR2 FQNEAQ (reference sequence). The CDR3 contains 11 residues. V was shortened by 5 bases and J by 4 bases, with 5 bases between the two germline ends. CDR3 sequence: CASSLPTEAFF. In DNA form, the CDR3 reads TGTGCCAGCAGCCTACCCACTGAAGCTTTCTTT.

The genes are TRBV20-1 and TRBJ1-2, with D possibly matching TRBD1 (6 bases). Trimming pared 3 bases from V and 4 bases from J, leaving 12 bases between. Looked up from germline, CDR1 is DFQATT and CDR2 is SNEGSKA (reference sequence). The CDR3 contains 13 residues. Here the CDR3 reads CSARWQGSYGYTF. The CDR3 DNA reads TGCAGTGCTAGGTGGCAGGGGAGCTATGGCTACACCTTC.

The rearrangement joins TRBV10-3 to TRBJ2-5, with a weak D call TRBD2 (5 bases). This CDR3 spans 13 amino acids. CDR1 ENHRY and CDR2 SYGVKD come from the germline V gene. The V end was cut by 4 bases, the J end by 2 bases, with 8 bases between. CDR3 residues: CAISVSGQETQYF. Written as DNA, the CDR3 is TGTGCCATCAGTGTGAGCGGTCAAGAGACCCAGTACTTC.

This clonotype was detected a few times. The chain links TRBV10-2 to TRBJ2-3; possibly TRBD2 for D (6 bases). This CDR3 spans 14 amino acids. CDR1 is WSHSY and CDR2 is SAAADI in the germline V gene. Trimming took 6 bases from V and 5 from J, leaving 15 bases between them. Here the CDR3 DNA reads TGCGCCAGCAGGGGTATTCTGGGGGGAGATACGCAGTATTTT. Its protein product is CASRGILGGDTQYF.

The rearrangement links TRBV7-9 to TRBJ2-7; no firm D call. The CDR3 sequence is 13 residues long. From germline, CDR1 is SEHNR and CDR2 FQNEAQ (reference sequence). With 2 bases removed from V and 4 bases from J, the gap between germline ends came to 9 bases. The CDR3 here is CASSLSGTYEQYF. The CDR3 DNA follows: TGTGCCAGCAGCTTAAGTGGAACATACGAGCAGTACTTC.

This clonotype was seen only a few times. This chain joins TRBV6-4 and TRBJ2-3; D gene ambiguous. Germline V lookup: CDR1 MRHNA, CDR2 SNTAGT. V was cut by 7 bases and J by 0 bases, with 23 bases left in between. There are 18 residues in the CDR3. This CDR3 reads CASTGKSETKLSTDTQYF. The DNA of the CDR3 is TGTGCCAGCACAGGAAAGAGTGAGACAAAGTTGAGCACAGATACGCAGTATTTT.

This clonotype was found many times. The chain couples TRBV6-6 to TRBJ2-7, with 8 bases fitting TRBD1. V lost 6 bases, J lost 4 bases, and 11 bases stayed unmatched. This CDR3 is built from 15 residues. Germline V gene data show CDR1 as MNHNY and CDR2 as SVGAGI (reference sequence). Here the CDR3 DNA reads TGTGCCAGCAGAGCCCGTGAACAGGGGGAGTACGAGCAGTACTTC. Amino acids: CASRAREQGEYEQYF.

This clonotype was recorded a few times. This chain links TRBV5-1 with TRBJ1-4; no firm D call. CDR3 length: 15 residues. Germline V gene lookup returns CDR1 SGHRS and CDR2 YFSETQ. V was trimmed by 1 base and J by 2 bases, leaving 9 bases between them. This chain's CDR3 is CASSLTAATNEKLFF. In nucleotides, the CDR3 is TGCGCCAGCAGCTTGACGGCAGCCACTAATGAAAAACTGTTTTTT.

This clonotype was counted only a few times. The genes are TRBV12-3 or TRBV12-4 and TRBJ2-7; D unclear. V was shortened by 6 bases and J by 3 bases, with 9 bases between the two germline ends. The CDR3 runs 12 residues. The CDR3 DNA is TGTGCCAGCAGCTCCGGCCTCTACGAGCAGTACTTC. Its translation is CASSSGLYEQYF.

The chain joins TRBV7-2 to TRBJ2-5, with 9 bases fitting TRBD1. Germline-derived CDR1 and CDR2 are SGHTA and FQGNSA. The CDR3 length is 18 residues. With V trimmed by 5 bases and J by 1 base, 14 bases remained unmatched. The CDR3 protein is CASSQIFTQGAFQETQYF. The CDR3 nucleotides read TGTGCCAGCAGCCAAATATTTACACAGGGGGCTTTCCAAGAGACCCAGTACTTC.

The gene calls are TRBV12-3 or TRBV12-4 and TRBJ1-2; D is perhaps TRBD1 (5 bases). This CDR3 region has 13 residues. Trimming shortened V by 3 bases and J by 8 bases, and 13 bases separated the two germline ends. The CDR3 loop is CASSFQGTSGYTF. The CDR3 DNA is TGTGCCAGCAGTTTCCAGGGTACGAGCGGCTACACCTTC.

This clonotype was observed a few times. V is TRBV18 and J is TRBJ1-1; D is undetermined. The CDR3 contains 14 residues. V gave up 3 bases and J gave up 3 bases, with 11 bases separating them. Per the germline V gene, CDR1 is KGHSH and CDR2 is LQKENI. The CDR3 DNA reads TGTGCCAGCTCACCGGATAGAAGGGACACTGAAGCTTTCTTT. As protein: CASSPDRRDTEAFF.

This sequence joins TRBV6-5 and TRBJ1-2; D not certain. Germline CDR1 is MNHEY and CDR2 is SVGAGI. The CDR3 is 13 residues long. The ends were cut back, 6 bases at V and 2 bases at J, with 10 bases in the middle. The CDR3 sequence is CASRPGKNYGYTF. CDR3 sequence (DNA): TGTGCCAGCAGGCCTGGGAAGAACTATGGCTACACCTTC.

This clonotype was counted between two and nine times. This chain links TRBV10-1 with TRBJ2-1; 8 bases line up with TRBD1. The germline V gene has CDR1 WNHNN and CDR2 SYGVQD (reference sequence). The CDR3 totals 13 residues. The trim removed 5 bases at V and 8 bases at J, leaving 5 bases unmatched. CDR3 in DNA: TGCGCCAGCAGTCGGACAGGGCGGGATGAGCAGTTCTTC. It is translated as CASSRTGRDEQFF.

This clonotype was seen a few times. This rearrangement joins TRBV4-1 to TRBJ1-6, with a weak D call TRBD1 (5 bases). The CDR3 has 15 residues. Germline V gene data show CDR1 as MGHRA and CDR2 as YSYEKL. Trimming removed 0 bases at V and 11 bases at J, with 14 bases between. The CDR3 sequence is CASSQDLRTPTPLHF. DNA of the CDR3: TGCGCCAGCAGCCAAGATCTTAGGACACCCACACCCCTCCACTTT.

The genes are TRBV20-1 and TRBJ2-3, with a possible D match to TRBD1 (6 bases). The CDR3 covers 15 residues. V was shortened by 1 base and J by 1 base, with 12 bases between the two germline ends. Germline V gene sequence: CDR1 DFQATT, CDR2 SNEGSKA (reference sequence). CDR3: CSARVGSGGTDTQYF. CDR3 sequence (DNA): TGCAGTGCTAGAGTAGGGTCAGGGGGCACAGATACGCAGTATTTT.

The chain joins TRBV7-9 to TRBJ2-4, with 9 bases lining up with TRBD1. CDR1 and CDR2 (germline): SEHNR, FQNEAQ (reference sequence). J lost 6 bases, V lost 4 bases, and 7 bases had no gene match. The CDR3 spans 15 residues. The CDR3 loop reads CASSSPGQGRNIQYF. CDR3 coding DNA: TGTGCCAGCAGCTCCCCTGGACAGGGGAGAAACATTCAGTACTTC. Full variable domain (outside the CDR3, taken from reference TRBV7-9 and TRBJ2-4): DTGVSQNPRHKITKRGQNVTFRCDPISEHNRLYWYRQTLGQGPEFLTYFQNEAQLEKSRLLSDRFSAERPKGSFSTLEIQRTEQGDSAMYLCASSSPGQGRNIQYFGAGTRLSVL.

The J gene is TRBJ1-1, the V gene TRBV7-6; possible D gene TRBD1, 5 bases. Looked up from germline, CDR1 is SGHVS and CDR2 is FNYEAQ. Trimming removed 8 bases from V and 4 bases from J, with 11 bases in between. This CDR3 has 12 residues. CDR3 sequence: CASAGSGTEAFF. DNA of the CDR3: TGTGCCAGCGCAGGGTCCGGCACTGAAGCTTTCTTT. The variable domain in full, completed from reference TRBV7-6 and TRBJ1-1, reads GAGVSQSPRYKVTKRGQDVALRCDPISGHVSLYWYRQALGQGPEFLTYFNYEAQQDKSGLPNDRFSAERPEGSISTLTIQRTEQRDSAMYRCASAGSGTEAFFGQGTRLTVV.

This clonotype appeared a few times. This chain connects TRBV7-2 to TRBJ2-1; 8 positions agree with TRBD2. The V and J ends lost 1 base and 5 bases, in that order; junction bases with no gene match: 7. Per the germline V gene, CDR1 is SGHTA and CDR2 is FQGNSA. CDR3 length: 16 residues. The CDR3 loop is CASSLEGGGINNEQFF. The DNA of the CDR3 is TGTGCCAGCAGCTTAGAAGGCGGGGGGATCAACAATGAGCAGTTCTTC.

Only a few counts were recorded for this clonotype. The chain links TRBV7-9 to TRBJ2-7; D may be TRBD1 or TRBD2 (5 bases each). The germline V gene has CDR1 SEHNR and CDR2 FQNEAQ (reference sequence). The CDR3 is 14 amino acids. V lost 6 bases to trimming and J lost 5 bases, with 17 bases between them. The CDR3 region is CASSSPGRPHEQYF. The CDR3 DNA reads TGTGCCAGCAGTTCACCGGGACGGCCTCACGAGCAGTACTTC.

The chain links TRBV7-3 to TRBJ1-1; possibly TRBD1 for D (5 bases). Germline V gene lookup returns CDR1 SGHTA and CDR2 FQGTGA. The CDR3 consists of 18 residues. V lost 5 bases and J 2 bases, leaving 24 bases between the germline ends. CDR3 DNA sequence: TGTGCCAGCAGCCCCGGGGGGTCAGGCCTTAGGGGCAACACTGAAGCTTTCTTT. This codes for CASSPGGSGLRGNTEAFF.

This clonotype was recorded many times. The J gene is TRBJ1-1, the V gene TRBV12-3 or TRBV12-4, with a weak D call TRBD1 (6 bases). Trimming removed 1 base from V and 11 bases from J, with 11 bases in between. The CDR3 totals 12 residues. The CDR3 nucleotides read TGTGCCAGCAGTTTAGGGGGGGCGCACGCTTTCTTT. It encodes CASSLGGAHAFF.

This rearrangement joins TRBV9 to TRBJ1-1; 7 nucleotides match TRBD1. The CDR3 runs to 14 residues. Germline loops: CDR1 SGDLS, CDR2 YYNGEE. Trimming took 0 bases from V and 8 from J; bases not matched to a gene: 7. This chain's CDR3 is CASSVEGTAREAFF. CDR3 nucleotides: TGTGCCAGCAGCGTAGAAGGGACAGCGCGAGAAGCTTTCTTT. Filled out from reference TRBV9 and TRBJ1-1, the complete variable domain reads DSGVTQTPKHLITATGQRVTLRCSPRSGDLSVYWYQQSLDQGLQFLIQYYNGEERAKGNILERFSAQQFPDLHSELNLSSLELGDSALYFCASSVEGTAREAFFGQGTRLTVV.

The rearrangement links TRBV5-8 to TRBJ1-1; D is unresolved. Trimming took 5 bases from V and 6 from J, leaving 11 bases between them. The CDR3 runs to 12 residues. Per the germline V gene, CDR1 is SGHTS and CDR2 is YDEGEE. The CDR3 protein is CASSSRGSEAFF. CDR3 coding DNA: TGTGCCAGCAGTTCCCGGGGATCTGAAGCTTTCTTT.

V gene TRBV7-9 combines with J gene TRBJ1-2; D is ambiguous. V gave up 2 bases and J gave up 7 bases, with 8 bases separating them. This CDR3 has 12 amino acids. Per germline, CDR1 SEHNR and CDR2 FQNEAQ (reference sequence). The CDR3 bases are TGTGCCAGCAGCTTATCTGTTCCTGGCTACACCTTC. This translates into CASSLSVPGYTF.

Regarding this clonotype: At one end the junction does not follow the germline gene, possibly because of a read error. J is TRBJ1-1 and V is TRBV10-2; D is uncertain. The CDR3 contains 14 residues. CDR1 is WSHSY, CDR2 SAAADI, per germline. CDR3 in amino acids: CATKTDGWLREAFF. The CDR3 DNA reads as TGTGCCACCAAGACGGACGGATGGTTACGTGAAGCTTTCTTT.

V and J are TRBV29-1 and TRBJ2-2, with 8 bases matching TRBD2. With V trimmed by 3 bases and J by 6 bases, 6 bases remained unmatched. The CDR3 spans 14 residues. Germline V CDR1 and CDR2: SQVTM, ANQGSEA. CDR3 amino acids: CSVERGALPGELFF. In DNA form, the CDR3 reads TGCAGCGTTGAGCGGGGGGCGCTCCCCGGGGAGCTGTTTTTT.